The 3 T cell receptor beta chains in this list originate from one sample, sequenced in a study of long-term antiretroviral therapy in people with HIV. The assay, immunoSEQ v3.0, was run at survey level. Only in-frame clones appear in the TCRdb table, and some are missing; sequencing was by immunoSEQ multiplex PCR. The sample contains some 47,000 clones, 90% to 95% of which appear only once. Material: unsorted PBMCs, obtained 3.7 years after starting antiretroviral therapy. The receptor set was obtained from a woman in her forties or fifties with HIV.

The chain is built from TRBV7-3 and TRBJ2-2, with 7 bases fitting TRBD1. Germline loops: CDR1 SGHTA, CDR2 FQGTGA. The CDR3 length is 15 residues. The ends lost 7 bases at V and 5 bases at J; junction bases unmatched: 10. CDR3 residues: CASTTDRASTGELFF. The CDR3 bases are TGTGCCAGCACGACCGACAGGGCTAGTACCGGGGAGCTGTTTTTT.

The table lists this clone with a count of one. The J gene is TRBJ2-7, the V gene TRBV4-1, with unresolved D. Germline V gene data show CDR1 as MGHRA and CDR2 as YSYEKL. The CDR3 runs to 13 residues. V lost 1 base and J lost 4, with 8 bases in between. The CDR3 region is CASSQAPSYEQYF. The CDR3 DNA is TGCGCCAGCAGCCAAGCGCCTAGTTACGAGCAGTACTTC.

The gene calls are TRBV5-8 and TRBJ1-1; D gene ambiguous. This CDR3 contains 13 residues. Germline-derived CDR1 and CDR2 are SGHTS and YDEGEE. V lost 0 bases to trimming and J lost 3 bases, with 6 bases between them. In nucleotides, the CDR3 is TGTGCCAGCAGCTTGGTTAGGGACACTGAAGCTTTCTTT. Its translation: CASSLVRDTEAFF.